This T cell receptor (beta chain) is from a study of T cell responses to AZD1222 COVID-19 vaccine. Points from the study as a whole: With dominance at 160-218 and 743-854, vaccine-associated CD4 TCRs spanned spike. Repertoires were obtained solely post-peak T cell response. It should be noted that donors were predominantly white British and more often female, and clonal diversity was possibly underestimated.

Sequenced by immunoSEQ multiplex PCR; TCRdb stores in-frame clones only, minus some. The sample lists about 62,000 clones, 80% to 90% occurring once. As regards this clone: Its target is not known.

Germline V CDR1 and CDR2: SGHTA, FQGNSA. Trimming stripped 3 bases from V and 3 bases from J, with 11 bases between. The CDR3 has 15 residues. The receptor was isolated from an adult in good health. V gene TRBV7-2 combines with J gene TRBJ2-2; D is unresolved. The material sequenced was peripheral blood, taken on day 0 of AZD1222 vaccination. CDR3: CASSFKGRDTGELFF. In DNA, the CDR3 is TGTGCCAGCAGCTTTAAGGGCAGAGACACCGGGGAGCTGTTTTTT.